These T cell receptor beta chains were read from a single sample in a study of T cell responses to AZD1222 COVID-19 vaccine. Profiling relied on immunoSEQ multiplex PCR, and the TCRdb table lists in-frame clones only, not all of them. The sample has tens of thousands of clones; 90% to 95% are singletons. Sequenced here: peripheral blood, sampled on day 0 of MenACWY control vaccination. The origin of the receptors is an adult in good health. The CDR3 runs from the conserved cysteine through the conserved F or W. D genes are given only for firm matches. The size of a clone is reported for some rows only, either as once, few or many, or as a class for expanded clones.

>TRBV27|NA|TRBJ2-6|TRBD1
CASSRYPPGQGTSGANVLTF
TGTGCCAGCAGTAGATACCCCCCGGGACAGGGGACGTCTGGGGCCAACGTCCTGACTTTC
>TRBV5-6|NA|TRBJ2-7|TRBD2
CASSLFTSGMSGLEQYF
TGTGCCAGCAGCTTGTTTACTAGCGGGATGTCCGGGTTAGAGCAGTACTTC
>TRBV6-5|NA|TRBJ1-5|TRBD1
CASSPRGGHQPQHF
TGTGCCAGCAGCCCCAGGGGGGGGCATCAGCCCCAGCATTTT
>TRBV28|NA|TRBJ2-2|NA
CASSFNRGNTGELFF
TGTGCCAGCAGTTTTAATCGGGGGAACACCGGGGAGCTGTTTTTT
>TRBV6-1|NA|TRBJ2-7|NA
CASSEAQGPRSEQYF
TGTGCCAGCAGTGAAGCTCAGGGCCCGCGCAGCGAGCAGTACTTC
>TRBV5-1|NA|TRBJ2-3|TRBD2
CASSLGLAGGDTQYF
TGCGCCAGCAGCTTGGGGCTAGCGGGAGGAGATACGCAGTATTTT
>TRBV30|NA|TRBJ2-2|TRBD2
CAWTVGLAGGSGELFF
TGTGCCTGGACTGTCGGGCTAGCGGGAGGTTCAGGGGAGCTGTTTTTT
>TRBV5-1|NA|TRBJ2-7|TRBD1
CASSSGQSYEQYF
TGCGCCAGCAGCTCGGGACAGTCCTACGAGCAGTACTTC
>TRBV18|NA|TRBJ1-3|TRBD1
CASSPKTNRGYNTIYF
TGTGCCAGCTCACCGAAAACCAACAGGGGGTATAACACCATATATTTT
>TRBV27|NA|TRBJ1-2|NA
CATYQVTYGYTF
TGTGCCACCTATCAGGTGACCTATGGCTACACCTTC
>TRBV18|NA|TRBJ2-7|NA
CASSPGYSYEQYF
TGTGCCAGCTCACCAGGATACTCCTACGAGCAGTACTTC
>TRBV19|NA|TRBJ2-1|TRBD2
CASRPLAARDEQFF
TGTGCCAGTAGACCACTAGCGGCCAGGGATGAGCAGTTCTTC
>TRBV12-3/TRBV12-4|NA|TRBJ1-1|NA
CASSLGPNTEAFF
TGTGCCAGCAGTTTAGGACCGAACACTGAAGCTTTCTTT
>TRBV28|NA|TRBJ1-2|TRBD1
CASRDRGRDYGYTF
TGTGCCAGCAGAGACAGGGGCCGTGACTATGGCTACACCTTC
>TRBV7-2|NA|TRBJ1-2|NA
CASSFEAGPAGYTF
TGTGCCAGCAGCTTCGAAGCGGGGCCGGCTGGCTACACCTTC
>TRBV11-2|NA|TRBJ2-3|NA
CASSLVEVDTQYF
TGTGCCAGCAGCTTAGTGGAGGTCGATACGCAGTATTTT
>TRBV4-3|NA|TRBJ1-1|TRBD1
CASAVRDRGEGTEAFF
TGCGCCAGTGCTGTCCGGGACAGGGGGGAGGGTACTGAAGCTTTCTTT
>TRBV7-3|NA|TRBJ1-1|NA
CASSQQGNTEAFF
TGTGCCAGCAGCCAACAGGGCAACACTGAAGCTTTCTTT
>TRBV9|NA|TRBJ2-7|NA
CASSVGDSEQYF
TGTGCCAGCAGCGTAGGAGACAGCGAGCAGTACTTC
>TRBV9|NA|TRBJ2-7|TRBD1
CASSDPGQGFEQYF
TGTGCCAGCAGCGATCCGGGACAGGGTTTCGAGCAGTACTTC
>TRBV30|NA|TRBJ1-2|NA
CAWSRGREKVGYTF
TGTGCCTGGAGTCGAGGCAGGGAGAAGGTCGGCTACACCTTC
>TRBV3-1/TRBV3-2|NA|TRBJ1-1|NA
CASRVDENTEAFF
TGTGCCAGCAGAGTGGATGAGAACACTGAAGCTTTCTTT
>TRBV27|NA|TRBJ1-2|NA
CASMRGGAEYNGYTF
TGTGCCAGCATGAGGGGGGGCGCAGAGTATAATGGCTACACCTTC
>TRBV5-5|few|TRBJ2-5|NA
CASSLGQETQYF
TGTGCCAGCAGCTTAGGACAAGAGACCCAGTACTTC
>TRBV27|NA|TRBJ1-5|NA
CATPGHLFNQPQHF
TGTGCCACCCCGGGACACCTCTTCAATCAGCCCCAGCATTTT
>TRBV25-1|NA|TRBJ1-2|NA
CASSEISGVYGYTF
TGTGCCAGCAGTGAAATCAGTGGGGTCTATGGCTACACCTTC
>TRBV7-9|NA|TRBJ1-5|NA
CASSPTGQPQHF
TGTGCCAGCAGCCCCACTGGACAGCCCCAGCATTTT